These 13 T cell receptor beta chains share one sample of origin, sequenced in a study of blood T cells in healthy people across ages. Primers used in a second PCR of roughly 6 to 11 cycles were a sample-barcoded 5' primer and a J-beta primer mix. TCRdb reprocessed the 5' RACE reads with MiXCR, giving one entry per CDR3 protein. This table has about 1,500,000 distinct CDR3 sequences, roughly 27% appearing once. Sequenced material: blood. The origin of the receptors is a woman between 25 and 40 years old in good health.

In its sample, this clonotype was seen a few times. Given a much more abundant clone one base away, this may be a read error. The CDR3 DNA follows: TGTGCCGGCAGCTTTCGGGACAACCAAGAGACCCAGTACTTC. It specifies CAGSFRDNQETQYF. The V call is TRBV7-2, the J call TRBJ2-5, with D perhaps matching TRBD1 (6 bases). From germline, CDR1 is SGHTA and CDR2 FQGNSA. This CDR3 has 14 amino acids. The full variable domain, completed using reference TRBV7-2 and TRBJ2-5, is GAGVSQSPSNKVTEKGKDVELRCDPISGHTALYWYRQSLGQGLEFLIYFQGNSAPDKSGLPSDRFSAERTGGSVSTLTIQRTQQEDSAVYLCAGSFRDNQETQYFGPGTRLLVL.

This clonotype appeared many times. The rearrangement uses TRBV7-2 and TRBJ2-7, with TRBD1 identical over 7 bases. Trimming took 3 bases from V and 9 from J; bases not matched to a gene: 8. This CDR3 has 13 amino acids. Germline CDR1 is SGHTA and CDR2 is FQGNSA. CDR3 amino acids: CASSFRQGSVQYF. The DNA for the CDR3 is TGTGCCAGCAGCTTCCGACAGGGAAGTGTGCAGTACTTC.

The CDR3 DNA reads as TGTGCCAGCAGTCCTGGGGGTACTTACTATGGCTACACCTTC. This sequence encodes CASSPGGTYYGYTF. The rearrangement joins TRBV12-3 or TRBV12-4 to TRBJ1-2; TRBD1 is a possible D gene (5 bases). CDR3 length equals 14 residues. Trimming pared 5 bases from V and 3 bases from J, leaving 13 bases between.

V and J are TRBV7-2 and TRBJ2-7, with D possibly being TRBD1 (5 bases). The CDR3 extends over 17 amino acids. V shed 3 bases and J shed 3 bases, with 21 bases lying between them. Germline V gene lookup returns CDR1 SGHTA and CDR2 FQGNSA. CDR3 sequence: CASSFPNDSHSDYEQYF. CDR3 bases: TGTGCCAGCAGCTTTCCCAACGACAGTCACTCCGACTACGAGCAGTACTTC.

The chain employs TRBV12-3 or TRBV12-4 and TRBJ1-5, with D tentatively TRBD1 (6 bases). The V and J ends lost 5 bases and 15 bases respectively, with 17 bases between them. The length of the CDR3 is 12 residues. The CDR3 nucleotides are TGTGCCAGCAGTATACTACAGGGCCCTCGGCATTTT. It encodes CASSILQGPRHF.

The sample holds a few counts of this clonotype. The chain joins TRBV3-1 to TRBJ2-5; possible D gene TRBD1, 6 bases. The CDR3 covers 12 residues. V was clipped by 5 bases and J by 11 bases, with 15 bases between them. Germline lookup yields CDR1 LGHDT and CDR2 YNNKEL (reference sequence). This chain's CDR3 is CASSYRVGEQYF. CDR3 DNA sequence: TGTGCCAGCAGCTACAGGGTAGGGGAGCAGTACTTC.

The chain employs TRBV19 and TRBJ1-1; D unclear. This CDR3 has 13 amino acids. The ends were cut back, 5 bases at V and 7 bases at J, with 14 bases in the middle. Germline V gene sequence: CDR1 LNHDA, CDR2 SQIVND (reference sequence). The CDR3 region is CASSYKTGSEAFF. CDR3 nucleotide sequence: TGTGCCAGTAGTTACAAGACCGGGAGTGAAGCTTTCTTT.

This clonotype turned up a few times. The V call is TRBV6-1, the J call TRBJ1-4, with 7 bases fitting TRBD1. The CDR3 length is 17 residues. V lost 5 bases and J lost 7; bases outside the gene matches: 16. Germline V gene lookup returns CDR1 MNHNS and CDR2 SASEGT. CDR3 DNA: TGTGCCAGCAGTCTGGGGACAGTAAGGAGGCTAGGTGAAAAACTGTTTTTT. The encoded protein is CASSLGTVRRLGEKLFF.

The V and J genes are TRBV7-2 and TRBJ2-1; 11 bases are shared with TRBD2. Germline-derived CDR1 and CDR2 are SGHTA and FQGNSA. The CDR3 is 16 amino acids. V lost 7 bases to trimming and J lost 5 bases; unmatched junction nucleotides: 10. CDR3 loop: CASTMYGTSGHNEQFF. The CDR3 DNA reads TGTGCCAGCACCATGTATGGGACTAGCGGCCACAATGAGCAGTTCTTC.

This clonotype was counted many times. This rearrangement joins TRBV7-9 to TRBJ1-1; 8 bases align to TRBD1. The CDR3 totals 14 residues. Germline values: CDR1 SEHNR, CDR2 FQNEAQ (reference sequence). Germline trimming cut 5 bases from V and 5 bases from J; bases unmatched to any gene: 7. CDR3 in amino acids: CASSGFRGRTEAFF. For the CDR3, the DNA is TGTGCCAGCAGCGGCTTCAGGGGGCGGACTGAAGCTTTCTTT.

This clonotype was seen just once. The rearrangement links TRBV20-1 to TRBJ2-3; TRBD2 is a possible D gene (6 bases). The germline V and J ends were trimmed by 7 bases and 2 bases, with 13 bases remaining between them. The CDR3 length is 13 residues. Germline V gives CDR1 DFQATT, CDR2 SNEGSKA (reference sequence). The CDR3: CSVYRETTDTQYF. The CDR3 coding sequence is TGCAGTGTCTATCGGGAGACCACAGATACGCAGTATTTT.

Details on this clonotype: The CDR3 carries no conserved terminal phenylalanine or tryptophan, so it likely arises from a read error. The chain combines TRBV6-6 with TRBJ1-5; D perhaps matches TRBD1 (6 bases). The CDR3 is 14 amino acids. The germline V gene encodes CDR1 MNHNY and CDR2 SVGAGI (reference sequence). Between the trimmed V and J ends, which lost 0 bases and 4 bases, there was a span of 7 bases. The CDR3 here is CASSYSDRNQPQHL. CDR3 in DNA: TGTGCCAGCAGTTACTCGGACAGAAATCAGCCCCAGCATTTG.

This clonotype was counted a few times. The chain links TRBV28 to TRBJ2-1; a weak D match, TRBD2 (5 bases). The CDR3 contains 13 residues. V was shortened by 1 base and J by 15 bases, with 16 bases between the two germline ends. CDR1 and CDR2 (germline): MDHEN, SYDVKM. The CDR3 loop reads CASSLSDSGPPFF. The CDR3 DNA reads as TGTGCCAGCAGTTTATCGGACTCAGGCCCCCCGTTCTTC. Filled out from reference TRBV28 and TRBJ2-1, the complete variable domain reads DVKVTQSSRYLVKRTGEKVFLECVQDMDHENMFWYRQDPGLGLRLIYFSYDVKMKEKGDIPEGYSVSREKKERFSLILESASTNQTSMYLCASSLSDSGPPFFGPGTRLTVL.